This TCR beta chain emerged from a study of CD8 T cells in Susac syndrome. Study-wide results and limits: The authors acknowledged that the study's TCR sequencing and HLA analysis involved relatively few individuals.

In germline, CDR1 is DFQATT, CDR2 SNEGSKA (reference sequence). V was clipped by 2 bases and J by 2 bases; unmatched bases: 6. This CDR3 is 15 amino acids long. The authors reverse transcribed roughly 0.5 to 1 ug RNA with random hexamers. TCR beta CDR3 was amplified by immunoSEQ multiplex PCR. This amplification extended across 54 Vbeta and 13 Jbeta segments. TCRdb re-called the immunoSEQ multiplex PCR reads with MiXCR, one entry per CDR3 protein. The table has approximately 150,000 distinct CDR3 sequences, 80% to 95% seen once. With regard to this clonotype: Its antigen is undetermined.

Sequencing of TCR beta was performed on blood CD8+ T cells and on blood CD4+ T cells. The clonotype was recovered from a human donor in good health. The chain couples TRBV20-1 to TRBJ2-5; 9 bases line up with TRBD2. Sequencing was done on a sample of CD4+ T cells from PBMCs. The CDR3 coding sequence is TGCAGTGCTAGAATCCTAGCGGGGCTTCAAGAGACCCAGTACTTC. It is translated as CSARILAGLQETQYF.